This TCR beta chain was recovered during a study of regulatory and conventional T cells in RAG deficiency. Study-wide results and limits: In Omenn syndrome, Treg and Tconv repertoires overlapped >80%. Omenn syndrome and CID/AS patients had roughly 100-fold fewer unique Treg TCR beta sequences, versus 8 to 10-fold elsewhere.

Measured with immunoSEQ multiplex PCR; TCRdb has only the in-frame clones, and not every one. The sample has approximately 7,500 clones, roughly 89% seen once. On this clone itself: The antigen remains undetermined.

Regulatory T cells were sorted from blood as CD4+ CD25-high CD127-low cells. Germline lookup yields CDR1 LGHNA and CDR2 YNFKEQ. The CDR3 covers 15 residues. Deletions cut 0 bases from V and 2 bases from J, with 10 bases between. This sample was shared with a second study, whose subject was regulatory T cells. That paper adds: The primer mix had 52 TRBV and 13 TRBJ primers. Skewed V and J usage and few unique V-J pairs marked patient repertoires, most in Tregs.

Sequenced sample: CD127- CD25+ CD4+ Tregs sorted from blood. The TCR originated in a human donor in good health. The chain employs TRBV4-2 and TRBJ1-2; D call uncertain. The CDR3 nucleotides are TGTGCCAGCAGCCAAGATGGAGAGGAGAACTATGGCTACACCTTC. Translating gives CASSQDGEENYGYTF.